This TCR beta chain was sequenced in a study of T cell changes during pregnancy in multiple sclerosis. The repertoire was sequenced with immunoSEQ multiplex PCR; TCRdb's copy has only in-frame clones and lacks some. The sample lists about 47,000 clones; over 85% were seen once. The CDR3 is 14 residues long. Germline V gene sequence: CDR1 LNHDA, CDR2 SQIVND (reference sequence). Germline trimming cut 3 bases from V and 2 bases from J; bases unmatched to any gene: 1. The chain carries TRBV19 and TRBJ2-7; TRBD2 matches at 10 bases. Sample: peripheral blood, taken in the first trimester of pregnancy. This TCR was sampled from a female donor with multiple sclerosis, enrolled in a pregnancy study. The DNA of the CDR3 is TGTGCCAGTAGTATCGGACTAGCGGCCTACGAGCAGTACTTC. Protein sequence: CASSIGLAAYEQYF.